Each of the 8 T cell receptor beta chains below was sequenced from the same sample in a study of cytomegalovirus exposure and HLA in healthy donors. Researchers ran the PCR with 60 Vbeta and 13 Jbeta primers. TCRdb's copy holds only in-frame clones and misses some; the assay was immunoSEQ multiplex PCR. The sample table includes roughly 90,000 clones. The sample consisted of PBMCs. These TCRs come from a man aged 45-60 years in good health and CMV-seropositive.

The chain links TRBV27 to TRBJ2-2, with D unclear. Between the trimmed V and J ends, which lost 2 bases and 8 bases, there was a span of 3 bases. Germline CDR1 reads MNHEY; CDR2 reads SMNVEV (reference sequence). The CDR3 runs 11 residues. The CDR3 DNA reads TGTGCCAGCAGTTTAGAGGGGGAGCTGTTTTTT. Translated, it gives CASSLEGELFF.

The chain employs TRBV29-1 and TRBJ2-7, with 13 positions matching TRBD2. The CDR3 is 16 amino acids. Germline lookup yields CDR1 SQVTM and CDR2 ANQGSEA. Germline trimming cut 6 bases from V and 1 base from J; bases unmatched to any gene: 9. CDR3 loop: CSVGGTSGTVSYEQYF. The DNA for the CDR3 is TGCAGCGTCGGGGGGACTAGCGGGACAGTTTCCTACGAGCAGTACTTC.

The genes are TRBV10-3 and TRBJ1-2; maybe TRBD1 (6 bases). V lost 5 bases to trimming and J lost 8 bases, with 15 bases between them. CDR1 ENHRY and CDR2 SYGVKD come from the germline V gene. The CDR3 extends over 13 amino acids. As DNA, the CDR3 is TGTGCCATCAGTCTACAGGGAGAGGAGGGCTACACCTTC. Its protein is CAISLQGEEGYTF.

This chain uses TRBV4-2 with TRBJ2-1; no reliable D call. Trimming took off 0 bases at V and 0 bases at J, with 12 bases between the two ends. The CDR3 runs to 17 residues. Germline V CDR1 and CDR2: LGHNA, YNFKEQ. This CDR3 reads CASSQEVRWSSYNEQFF. The CDR3 DNA sequence: TGTGCCAGCAGCCAAGAGGTACGGTGGAGCTCCTACAATGAGCAGTTCTTC.

The chain has TRBV4-3 and TRBJ1-1, with D possibly TRBD1 on 5 matching bases. This CDR3 region has 15 residues. CDR1 is LGHNA and CDR2 is YSLEER in the germline V gene. The ends were cut back, 0 bases at V and 6 bases at J, with 14 bases in the middle. CDR3 loop: CASSQDLGGLPEAFF. The CDR3 DNA sequence: TGCGCCAGCAGCCAAGATCTCGGGGGTCTCCCTGAAGCTTTCTTT.

The rearrangement uses TRBV4-1 and TRBJ2-7, with TRBD2 as a possible D gene (5 bases). Germline V gene data show CDR1 as MGHRA and CDR2 as YSYEKL. This CDR3 has 14 residues. V lost 1 base and J lost 6, with 13 bases in between. The CDR3 coding sequence is TGCGCCAGCAGCCAAGCTCCCGGGATAGGCGAGCAGTACTTC. Encoded protein: CASSQAPGIGEQYF.

The rearrangement joins TRBV7-9 to TRBJ1-4, with TRBD1 as a possible D gene (6 bases). Trimming took 1 base from V and 5 from J, leaving 14 bases between them. The CDR3 is 16 amino acids. The germline V gene has CDR1 SEHNR and CDR2 FQNEAQ (reference sequence). This CDR3 is CASSLGSGVLNEKLFF. DNA for the CDR3: TGTGCCAGCAGCTTAGGCTCAGGGGTCTTAAATGAAAAACTGTTTTTT.

The chain joins TRBV5-1 to TRBJ2-5, with D perhaps TRBD2 (6 bases). Between the trimmed V and J ends, which lost 4 bases and 2 bases, there was a span of 12 bases. The CDR3 is 14 amino acids. The germline V gene has CDR1 SGHRS and CDR2 YFSETQ. The CDR3 protein is CASSQQTSQETQYF. Here the CDR3 DNA reads TGCGCCAGCAGCCAACAGACTAGTCAAGAGACCCAGTACTTC.